This entry concerns a single T cell receptor beta chain. The antigen is undetermined. Per germline, CDR1 SGHTA and CDR2 FQGNSA. V was clipped by 5 bases and J by 4 bases; unmatched bases: 20. This CDR3 spans 19 amino acids. The data derive from a study of lymphopenia after photon versus proton radiotherapy. Study-wide results and limits: After lymphocyte nadir, photon-treated repertoires showed oligoclonal expansion, especially CD8+ Temra. Only patients who died were analyzed for survival; proton advantage is unproven. Larger post-nadir TCR diversity loss correlated inversely with survival in deceased patients. Proton therapy kept repertoires fairly stable, unlike photons, which gained effector/memory cells.

Only in-frame clones appear in the TCRdb table, and some are missing; sequencing was by immunoSEQ multiplex PCR. The sample has 25,000 to 35,000 clones, roughly 90% seen once. The sequence derives from a woman aged 50 to 60 with pancreatic cancer. This chain connects TRBV7-2 to TRBJ2-3; 8 nucleotides line up with TRBD2. This sample comprised peripheral blood, obtained from a patient treated with photon-based radiotherapy. The CDR3: CASSLTRTGTRTSPDTQYF. CDR3 nucleotides: TGTGCCAGCAGCCTCACGAGAACCGGGACTAGAACGAGTCCAGATACGCAGTATTTT.